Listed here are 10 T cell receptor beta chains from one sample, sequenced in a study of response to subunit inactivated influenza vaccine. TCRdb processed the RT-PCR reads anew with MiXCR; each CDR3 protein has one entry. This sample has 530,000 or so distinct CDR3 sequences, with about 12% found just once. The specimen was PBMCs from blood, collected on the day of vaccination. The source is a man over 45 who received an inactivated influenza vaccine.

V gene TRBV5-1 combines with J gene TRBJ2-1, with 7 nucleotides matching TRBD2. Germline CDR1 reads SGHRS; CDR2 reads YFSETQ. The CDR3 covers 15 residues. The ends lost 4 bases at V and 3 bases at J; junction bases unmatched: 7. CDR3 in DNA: TGCGCCAGCAGCCCCACGGGGGGTGACTACAATGAGCAGTTCTTC. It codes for CASSPTGGDYNEQFF.

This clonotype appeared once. The CDR3 DNA is TGCGCCAGCAGCTTGGTTGGTAGCGGGAGAAAGGAGACCCAGTACTTC. Translation gives CASSLVGSGRKETQYF. The V gene is TRBV5-1, the J gene TRBJ2-5; 9 nucleotides match TRBD2. Per the germline V gene, CDR1 is SGHRS and CDR2 is YFSETQ. The V segment lost 0 bases and the J segment 5 bases; nucleotides outside the gene matches: 8. The CDR3 sequence is 16 residues long.

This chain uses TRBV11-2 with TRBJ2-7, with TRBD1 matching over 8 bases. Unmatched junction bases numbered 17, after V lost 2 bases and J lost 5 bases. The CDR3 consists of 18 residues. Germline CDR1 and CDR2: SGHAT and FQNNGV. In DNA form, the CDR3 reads TGTGCCAGCAGCTTACGAGAGTCGAGGACAGGGTTTAAGGACGAGCAGTACTTC. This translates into CASSLRESRTGFKDEQYF.

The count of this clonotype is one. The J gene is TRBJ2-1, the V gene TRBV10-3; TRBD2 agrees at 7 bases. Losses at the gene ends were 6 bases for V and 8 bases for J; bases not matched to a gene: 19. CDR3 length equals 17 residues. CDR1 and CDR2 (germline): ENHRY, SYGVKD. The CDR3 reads CAIRSTTEGGGSHEQFF. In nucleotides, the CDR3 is TGTGCCATCAGGAGCACCACGGAGGGCGGGGGTTCGCATGAGCAGTTCTTC.

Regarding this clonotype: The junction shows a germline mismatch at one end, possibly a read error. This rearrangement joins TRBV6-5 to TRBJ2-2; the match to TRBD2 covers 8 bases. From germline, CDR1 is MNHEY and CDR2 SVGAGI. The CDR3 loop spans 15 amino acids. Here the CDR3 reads CASSYLGLGDGELFF. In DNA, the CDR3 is TGTGCCAGCAGCTACTTGGGACTAGGGGACGGGGAGCTGTTTTTT.

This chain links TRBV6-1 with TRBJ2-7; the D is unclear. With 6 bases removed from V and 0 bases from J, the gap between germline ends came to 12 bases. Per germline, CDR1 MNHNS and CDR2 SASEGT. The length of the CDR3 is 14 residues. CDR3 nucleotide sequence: TGTGCCAGCAGGTCCCCATCCTACTCCTACGAGCAGTACTTC. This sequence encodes CASRSPSYSYEQYF.

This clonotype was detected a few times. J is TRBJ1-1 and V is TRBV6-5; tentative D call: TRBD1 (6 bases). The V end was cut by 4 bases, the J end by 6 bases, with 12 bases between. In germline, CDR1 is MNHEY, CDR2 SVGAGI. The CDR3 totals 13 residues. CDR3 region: CASSSTGSAEAFF. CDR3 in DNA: TGTGCCAGCAGTTCTACAGGGTCAGCTGAAGCTTTCTTT.

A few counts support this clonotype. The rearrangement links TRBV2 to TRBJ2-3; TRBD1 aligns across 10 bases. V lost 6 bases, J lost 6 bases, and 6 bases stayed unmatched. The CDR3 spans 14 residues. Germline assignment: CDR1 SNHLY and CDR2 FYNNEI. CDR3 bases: TGTGCCAGCAGACCTGGGACAGGGGCCGATACGCAGTATTTT. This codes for CASRPGTGADTQYF.

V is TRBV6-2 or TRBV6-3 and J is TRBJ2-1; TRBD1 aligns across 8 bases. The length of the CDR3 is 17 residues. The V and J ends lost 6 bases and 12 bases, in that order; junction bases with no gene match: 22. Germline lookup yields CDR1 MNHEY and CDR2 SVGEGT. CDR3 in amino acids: CASRPTGELSYGWVQFF. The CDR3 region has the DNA TGTGCCAGCAGGCCGACAGGGGAGTTGTCTTACGGTTGGGTGCAGTTCTTC.

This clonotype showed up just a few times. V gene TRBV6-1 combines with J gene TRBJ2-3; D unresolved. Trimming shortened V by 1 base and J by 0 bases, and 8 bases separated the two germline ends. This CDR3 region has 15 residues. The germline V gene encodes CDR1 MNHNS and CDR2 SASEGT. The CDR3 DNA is TGTGCCAGCAGTGAAGTAGTAGGGAGCACAGATACGCAGTATTTT. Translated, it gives CASSEVVGSTDTQYF.